In its sample, the clone carrying this T cell receptor (beta chain) was seen a few times. The sample comes from a study of blood T cells in healthy people across ages. Overall study: Template switching retrieved approximately one barcoded beta molecule for each two T cells.

The second PCR ran roughly 7 to 12 cycles with a sample-barcoded 5' primer and J-beta primers. TCRdb used MiXCR to reprocess the 5' RACE reads, holding one entry per CDR3 protein. The sample has hundreds of thousands of distinct CDR3 sequences; around 45% are singletons. With 1 base removed from V and 2 bases from J, the gap between germline ends came to 11 bases. Germline assignment: CDR1 LGHDT and CDR2 YNNKEL (reference sequence). The CDR3 has 15 residues. The sequenced sample consisted of blood. The clonotype comes from a woman in her sixties in good health. V and J are TRBV3-1 and TRBJ1-2; D gene unclear. CDR3 loop: CASSQGAVGNYGYTF. DNA of the CDR3: TGTGCCAGCAGCCAAGGGGCAGTAGGGAACTATGGCTACACCTTC.